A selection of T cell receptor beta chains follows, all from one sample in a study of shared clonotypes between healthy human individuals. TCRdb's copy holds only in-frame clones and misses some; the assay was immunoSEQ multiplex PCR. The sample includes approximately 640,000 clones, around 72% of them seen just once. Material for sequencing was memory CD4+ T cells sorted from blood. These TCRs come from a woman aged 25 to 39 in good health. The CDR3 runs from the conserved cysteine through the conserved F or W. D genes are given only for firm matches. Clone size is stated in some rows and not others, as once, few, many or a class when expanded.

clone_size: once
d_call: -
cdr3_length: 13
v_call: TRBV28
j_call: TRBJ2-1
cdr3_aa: CAKPPPDYNEQFF
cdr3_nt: TGTGCCAAACCGCCTCCCGATTACAATGAGCAGTTCTTC

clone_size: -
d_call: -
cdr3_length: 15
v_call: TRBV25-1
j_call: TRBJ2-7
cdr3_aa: CASSPRRGGTNEQYF
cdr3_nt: TGTGCCAGTTCCCCTAGAAGGGGGGGAACCAACGAGCAGTACTTC

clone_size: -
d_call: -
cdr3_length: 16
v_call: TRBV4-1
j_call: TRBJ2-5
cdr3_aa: CASSPAGQVNKAEQYF
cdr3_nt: TGCGCCAGCAGCCCAGCGGGACAGGTAAATAAAGCGGAGCAGTACTTC

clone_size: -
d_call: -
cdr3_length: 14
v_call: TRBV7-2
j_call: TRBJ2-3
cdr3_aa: CASQAGGTTDTQYF
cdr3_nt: TGTGCCAGCCAAGCAGGCGGGACGACAGATACGCAGTATTTT

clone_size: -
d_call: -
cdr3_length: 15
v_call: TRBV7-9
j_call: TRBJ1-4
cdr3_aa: CASSPSGSREEKLFF
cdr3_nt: TGTGCCAGCAGCCCCTCCGGGTCCCGGGAGGAAAAACTGTTTTTT

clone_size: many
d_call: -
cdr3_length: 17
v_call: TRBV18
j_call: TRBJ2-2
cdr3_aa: CASSPTYRDKNTGELFF
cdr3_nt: TGTGCCAGCTCACCGACCTACAGAGACAAGAACACCGGGGAGCTGTTTTTT

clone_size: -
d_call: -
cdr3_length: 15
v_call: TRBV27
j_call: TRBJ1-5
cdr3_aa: CASSLVRDGNQPQHF
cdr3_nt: TGTGCCAGCAGTTTGGTCAGGGATGGCAATCAGCCCCAGCATTTT

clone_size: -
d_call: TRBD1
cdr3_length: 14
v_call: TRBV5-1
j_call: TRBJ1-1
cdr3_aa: CASSMAGGNTEAFF
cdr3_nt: TGCGCCAGCAGCATGGCAGGGGGTAACACTGAAGCTTTCTTT

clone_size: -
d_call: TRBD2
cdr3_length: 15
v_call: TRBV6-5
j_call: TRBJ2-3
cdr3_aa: CASSRGLATTDTQYF
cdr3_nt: TGTGCCAGCAGCCGAGGACTAGCCACCACAGATACGCAGTATTTT

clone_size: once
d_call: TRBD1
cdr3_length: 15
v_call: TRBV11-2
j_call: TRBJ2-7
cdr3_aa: CASSSSGTGPYEQYF
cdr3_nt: TGTGCCAGCAGCTCGTCCGGGACAGGACCCTACGAGCAGTACTTC

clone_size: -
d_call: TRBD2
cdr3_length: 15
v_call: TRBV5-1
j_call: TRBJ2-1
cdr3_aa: CASSLAGGRNSEQFF
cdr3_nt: TGCGCCAGCAGCTTGGCCGGCGGGAGAAACAGTGAGCAGTTCTTC

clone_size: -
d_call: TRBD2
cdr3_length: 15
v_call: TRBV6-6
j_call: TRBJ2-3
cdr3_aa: CASSPWRERGDTQYF
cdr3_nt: TGTGCCAGCAGTCCCTGGCGGGAGAGGGGAGATACGCAGTATTTT

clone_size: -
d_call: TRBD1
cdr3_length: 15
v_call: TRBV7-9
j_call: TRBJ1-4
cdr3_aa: CASSRQGQTVEKLFF
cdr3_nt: TGTGCCAGCAGCCGACAGGGGCAAACAGTGGAAAAACTGTTTTTT

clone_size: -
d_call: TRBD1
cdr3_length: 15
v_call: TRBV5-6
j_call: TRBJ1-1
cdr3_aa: CASSLTGAPRAEAFF
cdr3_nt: TGTGCCAGCAGCCTGACAGGGGCCCCGAGGGCTGAAGCTTTCTTT

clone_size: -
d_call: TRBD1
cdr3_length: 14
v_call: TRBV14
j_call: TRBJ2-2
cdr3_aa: CASKGQANTGELFF
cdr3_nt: TGTGCCAGCAAGGGACAGGCCAACACCGGGGAGCTGTTTTTT

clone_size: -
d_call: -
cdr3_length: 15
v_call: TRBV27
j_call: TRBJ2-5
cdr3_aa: CASSLGGDLLETQYF
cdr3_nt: TGTGCCAGCAGTTTGGGCGGGGACCTCCTGGAGACCCAGTACTTC

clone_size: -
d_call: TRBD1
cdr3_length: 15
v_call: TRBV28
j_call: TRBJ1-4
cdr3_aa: CASSLEGALGEKLFF
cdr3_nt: TGTGCCAGCAGTTTAGAGGGGGCGCTGGGGGAAAAACTGTTTTTT

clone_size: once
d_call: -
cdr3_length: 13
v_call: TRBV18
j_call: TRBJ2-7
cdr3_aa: CASSPGGSYEQYF
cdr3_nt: TGTGCCAGCTCACCGGGGGGCTCCTACGAGCAGTACTTC

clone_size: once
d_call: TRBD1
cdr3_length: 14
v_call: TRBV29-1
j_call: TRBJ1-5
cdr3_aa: CSVAPGGNNQPQHF
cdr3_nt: TGCAGCGTCGCTCCAGGGGGTAACAATCAGCCCCAGCATTTT

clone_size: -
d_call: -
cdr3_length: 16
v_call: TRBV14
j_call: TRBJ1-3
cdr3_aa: CASSQGYPSSGNTIYF
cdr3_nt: TGTGCCAGCAGCCAAGGTTACCCGAGCTCTGGAAACACCATATATTTT

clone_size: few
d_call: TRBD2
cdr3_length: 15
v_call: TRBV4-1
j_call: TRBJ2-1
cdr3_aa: CASSQLAGGYNEQFF
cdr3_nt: TGCGCCAGCAGCCAACTAGCGGGGGGGTACAATGAGCAGTTCTTC

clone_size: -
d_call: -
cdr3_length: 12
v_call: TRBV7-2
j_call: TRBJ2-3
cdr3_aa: CASSLGWDTQYF
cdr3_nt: TGTGCCAGCAGCTTAGGCTGGGATACGCAGTATTTT

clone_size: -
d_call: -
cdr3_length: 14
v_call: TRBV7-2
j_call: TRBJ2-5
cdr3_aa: CASSYQRGQETQYF
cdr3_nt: TGTGCCAGCAGCTATCAACGGGGTCAAGAGACCCAGTACTTC

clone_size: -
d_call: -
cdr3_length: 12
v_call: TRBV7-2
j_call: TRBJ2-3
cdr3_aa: CASSLDQEAQYF
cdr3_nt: TGTGCCAGCAGCTTAGACCAGGAGGCGCAGTATTTT

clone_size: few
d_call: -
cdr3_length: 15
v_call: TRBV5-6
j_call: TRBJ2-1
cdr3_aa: CASRRPGLDDNEQFF
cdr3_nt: TGTGCCAGCAGACGACCGGGACTGGACGATAATGAGCAGTTCTTC

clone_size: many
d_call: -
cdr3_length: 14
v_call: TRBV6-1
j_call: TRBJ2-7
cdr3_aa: CASSARTESYEQYF
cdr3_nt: TGTGCCAGCAGTGCCCGGACAGAGTCCTACGAGCAGTACTTC

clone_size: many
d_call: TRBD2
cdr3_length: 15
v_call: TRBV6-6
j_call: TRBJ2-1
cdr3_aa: CASSYGGRVYNEQFF
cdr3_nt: TGTGCCAGCAGTTACGGCGGGAGGGTATACAATGAGCAGTTCTTC

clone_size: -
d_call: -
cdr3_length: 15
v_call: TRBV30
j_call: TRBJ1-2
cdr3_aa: CAWSVRVSRNYGYTF
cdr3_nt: TGTGCCTGGAGTGTGAGGGTTAGTCGGAACTATGGCTACACCTTC

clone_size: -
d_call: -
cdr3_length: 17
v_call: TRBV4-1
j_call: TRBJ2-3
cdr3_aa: CASSQDTAGVGTDTQYF
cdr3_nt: TGCGCCAGCAGCCAAGATACGGCAGGGGTTGGCACAGATACGCAGTATTTT

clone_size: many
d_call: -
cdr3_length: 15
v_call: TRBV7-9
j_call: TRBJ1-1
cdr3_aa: CASSLASGGKTEAFF
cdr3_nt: TGTGCCAGCAGCTTGGCCTCGGGGGGCAAGACTGAAGCTTTCTTT

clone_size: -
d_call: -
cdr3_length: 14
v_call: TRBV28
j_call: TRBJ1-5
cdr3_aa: CASSPNREPQPQHF
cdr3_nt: TGTGCCAGCAGCCCGAACAGGGAGCCTCAGCCCCAGCATTTT

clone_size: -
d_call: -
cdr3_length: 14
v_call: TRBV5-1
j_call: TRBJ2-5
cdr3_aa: CASSLGGPQETQYF
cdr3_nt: TGCGCCAGCAGCTTGGGGGGCCCACAAGAGACCCAGTACTTC

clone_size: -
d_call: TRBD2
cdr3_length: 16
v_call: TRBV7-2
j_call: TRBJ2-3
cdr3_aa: CASSFRTSGSPDTQYF
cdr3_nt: TGTGCCAGCAGCTTCAGGACTAGCGGGAGCCCAGATACGCAGTATTTT

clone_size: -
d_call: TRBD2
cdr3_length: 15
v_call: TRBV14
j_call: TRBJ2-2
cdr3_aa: CASSQSPAGTGELFF
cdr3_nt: TGTGCCAGCAGCCAAAGTCCAGCGGGGACGGGGGAGCTGTTTTTT

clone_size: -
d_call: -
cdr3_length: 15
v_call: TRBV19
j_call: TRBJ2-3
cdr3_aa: CASSIAASETDTQYF
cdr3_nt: TGTGCCAGTAGTATAGCGGCTAGCGAGACAGATACGCAGTATTTT